This record looks at one T cell receptor (beta chain) sequence and its context. The data originate from a study of blood T cell repertoires in COVID-19. CDR1 is SQVTM and CDR2 is ANQGSEA in the germline V gene. V shed 7 bases and J shed 3 bases, with 15 bases lying between them. The CDR3 contains 13 residues. Only in-frame clones appear in the TCRdb table, and some are missing; sequencing was by immunoSEQ multiplex PCR. The table has tens of thousands of clones, roughly nine tenths seen once. Material: peripheral blood. The rearrangement uses TRBV29-1 and TRBJ1-1; a possible D gene is TRBD1 (6 bases). The clonotype comes from a man in his 60s with acute or convalescent COVID-19. The CDR3, as DNA: TGCAGCGCCGCAGACAGGTTTTACACTGAAGCTTTCTTT. It is translated as CSAADRFYTEAFF.